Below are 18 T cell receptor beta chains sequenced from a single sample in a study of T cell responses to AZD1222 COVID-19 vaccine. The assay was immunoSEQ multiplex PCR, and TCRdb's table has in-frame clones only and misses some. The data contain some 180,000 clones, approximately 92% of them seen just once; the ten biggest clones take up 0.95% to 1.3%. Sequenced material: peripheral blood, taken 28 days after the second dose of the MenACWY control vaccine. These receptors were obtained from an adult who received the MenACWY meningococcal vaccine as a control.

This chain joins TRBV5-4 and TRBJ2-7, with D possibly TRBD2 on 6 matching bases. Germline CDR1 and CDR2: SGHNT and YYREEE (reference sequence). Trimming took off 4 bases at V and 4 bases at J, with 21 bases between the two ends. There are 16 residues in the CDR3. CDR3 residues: CASSAGPGTSRYEQYF. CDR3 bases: TGTGCCAGCAGCGCCGGACCGGGTACTAGCCGGTACGAGCAGTACTTC.

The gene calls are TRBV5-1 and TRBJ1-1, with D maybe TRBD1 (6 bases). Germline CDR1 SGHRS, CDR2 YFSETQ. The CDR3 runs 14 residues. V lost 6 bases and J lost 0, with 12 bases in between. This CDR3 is CASNPGDLNTEAFF. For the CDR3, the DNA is TGCGCCAGCAACCCAGGGGACCTGAACACTGAAGCTTTCTTT.

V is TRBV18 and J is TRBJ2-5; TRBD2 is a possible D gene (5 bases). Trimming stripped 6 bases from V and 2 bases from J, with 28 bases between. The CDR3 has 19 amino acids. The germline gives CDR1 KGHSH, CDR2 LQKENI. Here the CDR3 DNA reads TGTGCCAGCTCCATGCTCCGGGCGACCAACGGGGAGCCACAAGAGACCCAGTACTTC. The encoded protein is CASSMLRATNGEPQETQYF.

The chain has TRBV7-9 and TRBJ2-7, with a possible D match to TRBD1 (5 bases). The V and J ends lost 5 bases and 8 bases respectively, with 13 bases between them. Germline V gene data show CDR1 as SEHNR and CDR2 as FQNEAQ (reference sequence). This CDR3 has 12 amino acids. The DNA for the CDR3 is TGTGCCAGCAGCCCCGGGCAGGGAAAGCAGTACTTC. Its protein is CASSPGQGKQYF. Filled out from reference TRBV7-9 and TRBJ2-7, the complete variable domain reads DTGVSQNPRHKITKRGQNVTFRCDPISEHNRLYWYRQTLGQGPEFLTYFQNEAQLEKSRLLSDRFSAERPKGSFSTLEIQRTEQGDSAMYLCASSPGQGKQYFGPGTRLTVT.

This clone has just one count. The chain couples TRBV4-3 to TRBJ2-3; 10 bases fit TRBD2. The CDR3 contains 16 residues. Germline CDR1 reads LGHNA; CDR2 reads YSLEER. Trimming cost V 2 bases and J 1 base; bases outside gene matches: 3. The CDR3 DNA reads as TGCGCCAGCAGCCAAACTAGCGGGGCTGGCACAGATACGCAGTATTTT. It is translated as CASSQTSGAGTDTQYF.

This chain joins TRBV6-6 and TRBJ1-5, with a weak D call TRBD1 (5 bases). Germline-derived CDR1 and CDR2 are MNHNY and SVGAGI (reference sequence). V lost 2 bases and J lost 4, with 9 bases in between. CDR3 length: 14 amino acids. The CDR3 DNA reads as TGTGCCAGCAGTTACGGGGGACCGAATCAGCCCCAGCATTTT. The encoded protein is CASSYGGPNQPQHF.

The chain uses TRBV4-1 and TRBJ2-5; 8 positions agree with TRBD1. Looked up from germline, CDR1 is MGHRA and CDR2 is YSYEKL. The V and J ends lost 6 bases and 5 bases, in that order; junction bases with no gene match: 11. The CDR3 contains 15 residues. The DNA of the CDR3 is TGCGCCAGCAGTACCACGACAGGGGCGTGGGAGACCCAGTACTTC. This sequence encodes CASSTTTGAWETQYF.

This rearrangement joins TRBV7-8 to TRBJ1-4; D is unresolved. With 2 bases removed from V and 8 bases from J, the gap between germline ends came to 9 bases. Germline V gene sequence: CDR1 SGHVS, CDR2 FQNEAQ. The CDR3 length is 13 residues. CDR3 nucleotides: TGTGCCAGCAGCTTAATGGCCGGAGAAAAACTGTTTTTT. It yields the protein CASSLMAGEKLFF.

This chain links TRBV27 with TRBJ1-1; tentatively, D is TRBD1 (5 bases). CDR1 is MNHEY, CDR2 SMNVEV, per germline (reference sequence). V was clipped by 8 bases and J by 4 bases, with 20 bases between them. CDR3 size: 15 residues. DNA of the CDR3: TGTGCCAGCCACCCTGCGGGGGGGAGGGGCACTGAAGCTTTCTTT. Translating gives CASHPAGGRGTEAFF.

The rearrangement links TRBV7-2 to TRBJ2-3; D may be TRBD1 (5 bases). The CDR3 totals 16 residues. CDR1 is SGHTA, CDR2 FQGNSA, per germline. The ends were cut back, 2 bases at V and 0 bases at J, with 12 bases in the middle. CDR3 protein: CASSLNYRYSTDTQYF. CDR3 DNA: TGTGCCAGCAGCTTAAACTACAGGTATAGCACAGATACGCAGTATTTT.

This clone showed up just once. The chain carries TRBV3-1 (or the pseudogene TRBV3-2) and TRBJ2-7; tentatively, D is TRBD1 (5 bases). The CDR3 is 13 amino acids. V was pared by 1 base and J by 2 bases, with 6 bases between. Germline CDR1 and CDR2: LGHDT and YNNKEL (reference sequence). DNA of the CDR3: TGTGCCAGCAGCCAAGTCAGGGCCTACGAGCAGTACTTC. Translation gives CASSQVRAYEQYF.

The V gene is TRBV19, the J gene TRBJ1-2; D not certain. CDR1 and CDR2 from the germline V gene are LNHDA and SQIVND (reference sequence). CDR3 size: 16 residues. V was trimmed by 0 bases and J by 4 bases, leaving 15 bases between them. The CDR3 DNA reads TGTGCCAGTAGTATAGATCGTGTAGGGCGGAGCTATGGCTACACCTTC. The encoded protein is CASSIDRVGRSYGYTF. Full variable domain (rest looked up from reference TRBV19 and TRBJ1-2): DGGITQSPKYLFRKEGQNVTLSCEQNLNHDAMYWYRQDPGQGLRLIYYSQIVNDFQKGDIAEGYSVSREKKESFPLTVTSAQKNPTAFYLCASSIDRVGRSYGYTFGSGTRLTVV.

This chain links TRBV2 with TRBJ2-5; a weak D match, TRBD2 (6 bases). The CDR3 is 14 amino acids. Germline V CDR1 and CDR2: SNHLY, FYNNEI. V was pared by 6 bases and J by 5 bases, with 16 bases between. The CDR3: CASSPPSASETQYF. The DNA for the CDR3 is TGTGCCAGCAGCCCCCCTAGCGCATCGGAGACCCAGTACTTC.

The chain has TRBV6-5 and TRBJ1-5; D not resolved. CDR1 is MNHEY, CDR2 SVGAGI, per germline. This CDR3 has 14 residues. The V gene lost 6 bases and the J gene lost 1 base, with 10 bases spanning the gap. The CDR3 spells CASRTTLSNQPQHF. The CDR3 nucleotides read TGTGCCAGCAGAACGACGCTGAGCAATCAGCCCCAGCATTTT.

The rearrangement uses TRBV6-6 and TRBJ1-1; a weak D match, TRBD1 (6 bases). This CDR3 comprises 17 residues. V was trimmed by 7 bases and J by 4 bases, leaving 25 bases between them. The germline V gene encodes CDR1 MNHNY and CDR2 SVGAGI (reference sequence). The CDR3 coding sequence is TGTGCCAGCAATCGTGACAGGAATTGGGTGCGTAGCACTGAAGCTTTCTTT. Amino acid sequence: CASNRDRNWVRSTEAFF.

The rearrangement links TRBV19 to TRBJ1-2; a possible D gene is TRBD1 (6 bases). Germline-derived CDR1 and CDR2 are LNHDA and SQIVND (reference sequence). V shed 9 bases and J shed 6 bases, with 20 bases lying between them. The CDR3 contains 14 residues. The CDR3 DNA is TGTGCCAGCCTAGGCCAGCGAAACAGGGATGGCTACACCTTC. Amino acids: CASLGQRNRDGYTF.

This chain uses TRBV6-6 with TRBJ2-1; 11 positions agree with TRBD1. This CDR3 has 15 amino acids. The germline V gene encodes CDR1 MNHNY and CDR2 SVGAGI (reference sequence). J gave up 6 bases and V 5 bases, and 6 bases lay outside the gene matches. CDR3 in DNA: TGTGCCAGCAGTCGTGGACAGGGGGCAGCCAATGAGCAGTTCTTC. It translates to CASSRGQGAANEQFF.

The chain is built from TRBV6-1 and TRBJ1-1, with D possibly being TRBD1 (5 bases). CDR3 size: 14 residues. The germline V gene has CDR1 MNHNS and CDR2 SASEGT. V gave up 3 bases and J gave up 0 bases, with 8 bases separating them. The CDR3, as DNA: TGTGCCAGCAGTGATAGGGGACTGAACACTGAAGCTTTCTTT. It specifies CASSDRGLNTEAFF.